This is a list of T cell receptor beta chains from one sample in a study of T cell changes during pregnancy in multiple sclerosis. Data came from immunoSEQ multiplex PCR; TCRdb stores just in-frame clones and leaves some out. The sample yields more than 80,000 clones, under 95% seen once. Source: peripheral blood, taken in the first trimester of pregnancy. The receptor source for this set is a female donor with multiple sclerosis, enrolled in a pregnancy study. CDR3s include the opening cysteine and the closing phenylalanine or tryptophan. The D gene is left open where the match is weak. Clone size is not always given. Where it is, it says once, few, many or a class for expanded clones.

d_call clone_size j_call v_call cdr3_nt cdr3_aa
- - TRBJ1-2 TRBV5-4 TGTGCCAGCAGCTTGAGGGGCTCTACCTCTAACTATGGCTACACCTTC CASSLRGSTSNYGYTF
- few TRBJ1-1 TRBV19 TGTGCCAGTAGTATAGGTCGGGGGAGTGCTTTCTTT CASSIGRGSAFF
- - TRBJ2-7 TRBV5-1 TGCGCCAGCAGCCCAACGGCGGGACAGAGAGACGAGCAGTACTTC CASSPTAGQRDEQYF
- - TRBJ1-3 TRBV7-2 TGTGCCAGCAGCTTAATGGGGCGGACCCTAGGAAACACCATATATTTT CASSLMGRTLGNTIYF
TRBD2 - TRBJ2-1 TRBV18 TGTGCCAGCTCACCACCTTTTATAGCGGGAGCGATAGCGGGCAATGAGCAGTTCTTC CASSPPFIAGAIAGNEQFF
TRBD1 - TRBJ2-2 TRBV2 TGTGCCAGCAGACGACAGGGGGCGCGAACCGGGGAGCTGTTTTTT CASRRQGARTGELFF
TRBD2 - TRBJ2-3 TRBV28 TGTGCCAGCAGGGGCGGACTAGCGGGAACAGATACGCAGTATTTT CASRGGLAGTDTQYF
TRBD1 - TRBJ1-4 TRBV29-1 TGCAGCGCGCGGACAGGGGGCGGCAAACTGTTTTTT CSARTGGGKLFF
- - TRBJ1-1 TRBV27 TGTGCCAGCAGTTTGAATTCGGGGGCTGAAGCTTTCTTT CASSLNSGAEAFF
- - TRBJ1-1 TRBV15 TGTGCCACCTCACGGGACACTGAAGCTTTCTTT CATSRDTEAFF
TRBD2 - TRBJ2-3 TRBV7-6 TGTGCCAGCAGCCTAACAACTACTAGCGGGAGAACTACGCAGTATTTT CASSLTTTSGRTTQYF
TRBD1 - TRBJ2-7 TRBV9 TGTGCCAGCAGCACAGGACAGGTGGCGGTCTACGAGCAGTACTTC CASSTGQVAVYEQYF
TRBD1 - TRBJ2-7 TRBV18 TGTGCCAGCTCACGATTGACAGGGGGCAACGAGCAGTACTTC CASSRLTGGNEQYF
- - TRBJ1-1 TRBV7-9 TGTGCCAGCAGCTTAGCTGTACAGGCTGAAGCTTTCTTT CASSLAVQAEAFF